This TCR beta chain derives from a study of T cell repertoires in cytomegalovirus infection. Study overall: TCR beta signatures that were public indicated CMV infection and matching HLA type.

Regarding the study as a whole: Carriage of CMV together with the relevant HLA was identifiable through cumulative public TCR beta family frequency. In two of eight donors, the top clonotype was HLA-C-restricted CMV-specific.

From the reads, TCRdb called clonotypes with MiXCR, one entry per CDR3 protein. The sample records a few hundred thousand distinct CDR3 sequences, roughly 13% being singletons. This clonotype occurred a few times. As yet, its antigen is unknown. The receptor was isolated from a human donor in good health (CMV status not recorded). Some clones in this sample may be carry-over from other donors' samples. Sequenced: PBMCs.

The CDR3 is CASTGGRTDEQYF. CDR3 nucleotide sequence: TGTGCCAGCACCGGCGGGAGGACGGACGAGCAGTACTTC. This chain uses TRBV6-5 with TRBJ2-7; 8 positions match TRBD2. Germline CDR1 reads MNHEY; CDR2 reads SVGAGI. V lost 7 bases, J lost 5 bases, and 7 bases stayed unmatched. The CDR3 consists of 13 residues.